The clone carrying this T cell receptor beta chain was observed a single time. The target antigen is unknown. Assay: immunoSEQ multiplex PCR; the TCRdb copy retains only in-frame clones and omits some. The sample lists approximately 3,800 clones, approximately 79% occurring once. The entry originates in a study of immune cell composition in non-small cell lung cancer. CDR1 is MNHNY, CDR2 SVGAGI, per germline (reference sequence). The V end was cut by 0 bases, the J end by 0 bases, with 5 bases between. The CDR3 has 15 residues. Regarding the study as a whole: Squamous lung tumours showed higher top 10 clone scores and clonality than adenocarcinomas. Approximately 79% of squamous and 25% to 35% of adenocarcinoma cases had tumour-associated clones >0.5%. Adenocarcinomas with higher top tumour-associated clone frequency had more reactive TILs.

The chain recombines TRBV6-6 with TRBJ2-2, with D perhaps matching TRBD1 (5 bases). The sequenced sample was lung tumor tissue. The sequence came from a human donor with non-small cell lung cancer. In nucleotides, the CDR3 is TGTGCCAGCAGTTACTCGGACACGAACACCGGGGAGCTGTTTTTT. It specifies CASSYSDTNTGELFF.